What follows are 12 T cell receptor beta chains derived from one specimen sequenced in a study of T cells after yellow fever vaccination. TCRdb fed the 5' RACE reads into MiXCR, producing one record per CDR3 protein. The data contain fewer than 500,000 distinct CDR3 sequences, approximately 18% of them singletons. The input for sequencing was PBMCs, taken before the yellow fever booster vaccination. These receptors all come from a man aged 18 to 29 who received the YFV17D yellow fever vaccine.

CDR3 bases: TGTGCCAGCAGCTCTCCTCGGGCGGGGCCTAGCACAGATACGCAGTATTTT. Amino acid sequence: CASSSPRAGPSTDTQYF. This rearrangement joins TRBV7-6 to TRBJ2-3; D might be TRBD2 (6 bases). Germline CDR1 is SGHVS and CDR2 is FNYEAQ. V was cut by 4 bases and J by 0 bases, with 17 bases left in between. CDR3 length: 17 residues.

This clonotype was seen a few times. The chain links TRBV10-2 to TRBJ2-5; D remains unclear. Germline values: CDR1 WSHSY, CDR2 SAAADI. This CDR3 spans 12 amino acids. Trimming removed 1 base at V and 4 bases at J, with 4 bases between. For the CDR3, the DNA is TGCGCCAGCAGTGAGTGGTCAGAGACCCAGTACTTC. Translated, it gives CASSEWSETQYF.

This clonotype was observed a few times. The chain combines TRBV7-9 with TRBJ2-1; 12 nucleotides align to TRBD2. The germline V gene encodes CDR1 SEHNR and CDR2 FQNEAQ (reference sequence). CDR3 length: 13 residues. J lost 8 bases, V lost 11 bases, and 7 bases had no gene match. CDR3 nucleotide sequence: TGTGCCCTGACTAGCGGGGGAGTCGATGAGCAGTTCTTC. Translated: CALTSGGVDEQFF.

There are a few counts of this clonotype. In DNA form, the CDR3 reads TGCGCCAGCAGCTTGACAGGGGGCGGTTATGGCTACACCTTC. As protein: CASSLTGGGYGYTF. V and J are TRBV5-1 and TRBJ1-2, with 9 bases aligning to TRBD1. Trimming took 1 base from V and 5 from J; bases not matched to a gene: 3. CDR3 length: 14 residues. Germline V CDR1 and CDR2: SGHRS, YFSETQ.

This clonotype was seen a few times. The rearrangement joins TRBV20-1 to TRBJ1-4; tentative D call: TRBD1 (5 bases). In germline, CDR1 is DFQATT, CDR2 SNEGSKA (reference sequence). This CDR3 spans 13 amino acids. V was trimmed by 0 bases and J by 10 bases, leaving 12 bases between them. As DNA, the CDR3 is TGCAGTGCTAGAGAGGGACCCGATGGAAAACTGTTTTTT. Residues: CSAREGPDGKLFF.

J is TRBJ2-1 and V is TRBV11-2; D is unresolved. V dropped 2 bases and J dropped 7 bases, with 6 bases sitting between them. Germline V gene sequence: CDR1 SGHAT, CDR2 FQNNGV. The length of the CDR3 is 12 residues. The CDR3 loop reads CASSLRANEQFF. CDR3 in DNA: TGTGCCAGCAGCTTAAGAGCTAATGAGCAGTTCTTC. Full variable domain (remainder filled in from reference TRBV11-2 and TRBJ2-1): EAGVAQSPRYKIIEKRQSVAFWCNPISGHATLYWYQQILGQGPKLLIQFQNNGVVDDSQLPKDRFSAERLKGVDSTLKIQPAKLEDSAVYLCASSLRANEQFFGPGTRLTVL.

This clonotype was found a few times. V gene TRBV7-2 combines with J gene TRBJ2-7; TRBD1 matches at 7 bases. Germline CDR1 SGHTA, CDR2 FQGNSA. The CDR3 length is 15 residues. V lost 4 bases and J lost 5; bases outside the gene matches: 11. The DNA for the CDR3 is TGTGCCAGCAGCTCTGGACAGGCCAGCACCCACGAGCAGTACGTC. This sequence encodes CASSSGQASTHEQYV.

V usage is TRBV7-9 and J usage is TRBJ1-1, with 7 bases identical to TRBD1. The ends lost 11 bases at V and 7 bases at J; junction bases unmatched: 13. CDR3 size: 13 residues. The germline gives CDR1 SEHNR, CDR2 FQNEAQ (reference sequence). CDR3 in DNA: TGTGCCGGTGACAGGGTCTTGCAACGTGAAGCTTTCTTT. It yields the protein CAGDRVLQREAFF.

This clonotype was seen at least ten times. CDR3 nucleotides: TGCGCCAGCAGCTTGGAACCCCAGGGGCGGAATGAGCAGTTCTTC. Translating gives CASSLEPQGRNEQFF. V gene TRBV5-1 combines with J gene TRBJ2-1, with D maybe TRBD1 (6 bases). Germline lookup yields CDR1 SGHRS and CDR2 YFSETQ. V gave up 0 bases and J gave up 7 bases, with 14 bases separating them. The CDR3 is 15 residues long. Complete variable domain (other parts from reference TRBV5-1 and TRBJ2-1): KAGVTQTPRYLIKTRGQQVTLSCSPISGHRSVSWYQQTPGQGLQFLFEYFSETQRNKGNFPGRFSGRQFSNSRSEMNVSTLELGDSALYLCASSLEPQGRNEQFFGPGTRLTVL.

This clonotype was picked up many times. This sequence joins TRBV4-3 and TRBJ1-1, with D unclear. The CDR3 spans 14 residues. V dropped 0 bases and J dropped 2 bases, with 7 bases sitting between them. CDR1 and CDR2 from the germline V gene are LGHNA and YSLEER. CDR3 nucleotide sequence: TGCGCCAGCAGCCAAGAGTGGGGAAACACTGAAGCTTTCTTT. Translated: CASSQEWGNTEAFF.

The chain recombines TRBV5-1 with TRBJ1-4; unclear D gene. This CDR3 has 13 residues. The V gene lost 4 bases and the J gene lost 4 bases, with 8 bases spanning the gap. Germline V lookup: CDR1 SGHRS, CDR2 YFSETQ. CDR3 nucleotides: TGCGCCAGCAGCCGCCGGGGTAATGAAAAACTGTTTTTT. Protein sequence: CASSRRGNEKLFF.

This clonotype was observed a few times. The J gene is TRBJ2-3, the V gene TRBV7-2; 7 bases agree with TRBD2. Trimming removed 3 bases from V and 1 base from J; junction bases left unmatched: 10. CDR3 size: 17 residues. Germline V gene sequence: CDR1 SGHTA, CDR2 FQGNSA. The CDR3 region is CASSLDSGTTRTDTQYF. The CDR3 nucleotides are TGTGCCAGCAGCTTGGATTCCGGGACTACCCGCACAGATACGCAGTATTTT.